These 7 T cell receptor beta chains originate from one sample sequenced in a study of OX40 agonist ivuxolimab in advanced cancers. Only in-frame clones appear in the TCRdb table, and some are missing; sequencing was by immunoSEQ multiplex PCR. The sample lists 66,000 or so clones, approximately 90% occurring once. The sample in question was CD4+ or CD8+ T cells sorted from blood, obtained in a trial of the OX40 agonist ivuxolimab. The source of these receptors is an adult with an advanced solid tumor such as melanoma, head and neck, liver or kidney cancer.

A note on this clone: This clone may be a read error of a much larger clone one base away. This chain connects TRBV14 to TRBJ1-4; 7 bases are a match to TRBD1. This CDR3 contains 15 residues. In germline, CDR1 is SGHDN, CDR2 FVKESK. V lost 3 bases, J lost 7 bases, and 8 bases stayed unmatched. CDR3 sequence reads: CASSQKGGVGEKLFF. The CDR3 coding sequence is TGTGCCAGCAGCCAGAAAGGGGGCGTGGGTGAAAAACTGTTTTTT.

V is TRBV11-2 and J is TRBJ2-1; D is unresolved. The germline V gene has CDR1 SGHAT and CDR2 FQNNGV. V lost 3 bases, J lost 0 bases, and 6 bases lay in between. The CDR3 loop spans 14 amino acids. The chain's CDR3 is CASSFQSSYNEQFF. CDR3 coding DNA: TGTGCCAGCAGCTTCCAGAGCTCCTACAATGAGCAGTTCTTC.

The rearrangement uses TRBV11-3 and TRBJ2-1; 9 bases line up with TRBD2. Germline trimming cut 1 base from V and 6 bases from J; bases unmatched to any gene: 7. The CDR3 contains 16 residues. The germline V gene encodes CDR1 SGHNT and CDR2 YENEEA. Here the CDR3 reads CASSLGRGRDANEQFF. CDR3 coding DNA: TGTGCCAGCAGCTTAGGGCGCGGGAGGGACGCCAATGAGCAGTTCTTC.

The V call is TRBV5-5, the J call TRBJ1-2, with D possibly TRBD1 on 6 matching bases. CDR3 length: 13 residues. CDR1 and CDR2 from the germline V gene are SGHKS and YYEKEE (reference sequence). Trimming took off 4 bases at V and 0 bases at J, with 7 bases between the two ends. The CDR3 DNA is TGTGCCAGCAGCAGGGACACTAACTATGGCTACACCTTC. It yields the protein CASSRDTNYGYTF.

This clone has only one observation. This chain joins TRBV5-1 and TRBJ2-2, with D possibly matching TRBD1 (5 bases). Trimming stripped 3 bases from V and 7 bases from J, with 10 bases between. The germline V gene encodes CDR1 SGHRS and CDR2 YFSETQ. The CDR3 runs 13 residues. The CDR3 DNA reads TGCGCCAGCAGCTATCAGGGAATCGGGGAGCTGTTTTTT. Its protein is CASSYQGIGELFF.

The chain uses TRBV29-1 and TRBJ2-3; D could derive from TRBD1 or TRBD2 (5 bases each). The ends were cut back, 0 bases at V and 0 bases at J, with 7 bases in the middle. The CDR3 covers 14 residues. Looked up from germline, CDR1 is SQVTM and CDR2 is ANQGSEA. The CDR3 region is CSVEDWDSTDTQYF. The CDR3 DNA reads TGCAGCGTTGAAGATTGGGACAGCACAGATACGCAGTATTTT.

The chain links TRBV19 to TRBJ1-1; TRBD1 matches 10 bases. Trimming took 4 bases from V and 1 from J; bases not matched to a gene: 6. In germline, CDR1 is LNHDA, CDR2 SQIVND (reference sequence). The CDR3 runs 16 residues. The CDR3 is CASSSRQGARNTEAFF. The CDR3 DNA reads TGTGCCAGTAGTAGCAGACAGGGGGCCAGGAACACTGAAGCTTTCTTT. Variable domain in full (rest from reference TRBV19 and TRBJ1-1): DGGITQSPKYLFRKEGQNVTLSCEQNLNHDAMYWYRQDPGQGLRLIYYSQIVNDFQKGDIAEGYSVSREKKESFPLTVTSAQKNPTAFYLCASSSRQGARNTEAFFGQGTRLTVV.